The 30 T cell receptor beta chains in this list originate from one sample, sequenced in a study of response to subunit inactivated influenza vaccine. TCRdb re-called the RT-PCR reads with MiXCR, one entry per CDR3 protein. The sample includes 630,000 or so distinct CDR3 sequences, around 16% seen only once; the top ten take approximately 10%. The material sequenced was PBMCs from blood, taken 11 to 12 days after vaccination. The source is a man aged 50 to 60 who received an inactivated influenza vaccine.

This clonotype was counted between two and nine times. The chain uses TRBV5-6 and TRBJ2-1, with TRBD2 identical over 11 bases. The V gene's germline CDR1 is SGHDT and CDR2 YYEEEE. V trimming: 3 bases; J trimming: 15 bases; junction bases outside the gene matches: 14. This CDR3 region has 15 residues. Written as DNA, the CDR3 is TGTGCCAGCAGCTCAGTGGTGAGACTAGCGGGGTTGCCGTTCTTC. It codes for CASSSVVRLAGLPFF.

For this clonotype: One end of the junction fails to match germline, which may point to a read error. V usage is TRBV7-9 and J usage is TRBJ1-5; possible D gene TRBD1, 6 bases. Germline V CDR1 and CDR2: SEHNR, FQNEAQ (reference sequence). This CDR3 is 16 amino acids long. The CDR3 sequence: CARSLGGRGVAQPQHF. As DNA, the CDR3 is TGTGCCCGCAGCTTAGGGGGGAGAGGGGTTGCTCAGCCCCAGCATTTT.

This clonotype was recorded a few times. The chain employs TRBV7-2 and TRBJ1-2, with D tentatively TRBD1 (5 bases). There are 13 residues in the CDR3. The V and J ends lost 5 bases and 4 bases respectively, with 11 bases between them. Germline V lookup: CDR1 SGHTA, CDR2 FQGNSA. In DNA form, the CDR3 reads TGTGCCAGCAGCCCTCCAGGGACCTATGGCTACACCTTC. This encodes CASSPPGTYGYTF.

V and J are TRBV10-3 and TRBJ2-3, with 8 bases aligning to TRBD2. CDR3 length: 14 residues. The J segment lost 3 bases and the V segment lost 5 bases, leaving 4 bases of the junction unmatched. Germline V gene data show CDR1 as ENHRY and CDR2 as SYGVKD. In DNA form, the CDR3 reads TGTGCCATCAGTTTAGCGGGGAGTACAGATACGCAGTATTTT. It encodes CAISLAGSTDTQYF.

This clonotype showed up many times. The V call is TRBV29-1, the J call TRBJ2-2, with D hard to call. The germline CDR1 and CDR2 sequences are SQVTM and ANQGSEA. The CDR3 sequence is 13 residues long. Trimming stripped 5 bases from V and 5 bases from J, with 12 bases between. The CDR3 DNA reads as TGCAGCGTTTCGGTGTCGAGGACCGGGGAGCTGTTTTTT. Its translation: CSVSVSRTGELFF.

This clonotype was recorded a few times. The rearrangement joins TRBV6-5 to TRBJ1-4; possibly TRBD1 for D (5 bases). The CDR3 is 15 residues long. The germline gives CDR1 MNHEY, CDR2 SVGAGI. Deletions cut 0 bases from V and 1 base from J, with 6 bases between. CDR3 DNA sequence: TGTGCCAGCAGTTACTCCCAGGGAACTAATGAAAAACTGTTTTTT. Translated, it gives CASSYSQGTNEKLFF.

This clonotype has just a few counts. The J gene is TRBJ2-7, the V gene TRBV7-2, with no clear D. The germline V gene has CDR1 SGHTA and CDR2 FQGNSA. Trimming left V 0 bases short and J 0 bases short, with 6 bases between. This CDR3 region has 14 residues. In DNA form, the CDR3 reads TGTGCCAGCAGCTTAGCCGTCGACTCCTACGAGCAGTACTTC. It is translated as CASSLAVDSYEQYF.

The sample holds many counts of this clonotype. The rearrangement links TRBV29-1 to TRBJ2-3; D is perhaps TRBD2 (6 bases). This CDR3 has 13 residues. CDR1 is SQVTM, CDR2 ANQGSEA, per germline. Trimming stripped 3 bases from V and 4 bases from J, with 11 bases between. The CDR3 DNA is TGCAGCGTTGATTCCCCGGGAGCAGATACGCAGTATTTT. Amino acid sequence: CSVDSPGADTQYF.

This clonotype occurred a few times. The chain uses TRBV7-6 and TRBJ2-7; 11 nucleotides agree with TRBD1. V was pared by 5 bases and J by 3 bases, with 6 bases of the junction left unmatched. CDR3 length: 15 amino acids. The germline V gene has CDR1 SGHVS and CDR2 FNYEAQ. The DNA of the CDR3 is TGTGCCAGCAGCGGGGGACAGGGGGTGAGCTACGAGCAGTACTTC. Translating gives CASSGGQGVSYEQYF.

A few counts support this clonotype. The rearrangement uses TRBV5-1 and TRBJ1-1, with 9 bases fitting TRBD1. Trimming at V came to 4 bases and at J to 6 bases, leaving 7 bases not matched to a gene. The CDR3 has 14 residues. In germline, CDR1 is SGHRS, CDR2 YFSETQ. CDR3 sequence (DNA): TGCGCCAGCAGCGTATCACAGGGGGCCCCTGAAGCTTTCTTT. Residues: CASSVSQGAPEAFF.

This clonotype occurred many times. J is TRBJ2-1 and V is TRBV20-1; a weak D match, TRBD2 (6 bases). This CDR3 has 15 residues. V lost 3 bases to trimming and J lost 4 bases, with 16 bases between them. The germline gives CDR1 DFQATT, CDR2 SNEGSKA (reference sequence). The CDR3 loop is CSASDREYHYNEQFF. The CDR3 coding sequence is TGCAGTGCTAGTGACCGGGAGTATCATTACAATGAGCAGTTCTTC.

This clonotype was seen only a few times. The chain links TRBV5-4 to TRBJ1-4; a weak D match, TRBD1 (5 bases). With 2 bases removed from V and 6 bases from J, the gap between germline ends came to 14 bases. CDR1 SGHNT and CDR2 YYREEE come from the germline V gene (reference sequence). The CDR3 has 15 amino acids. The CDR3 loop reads CASSFGSGQDEKLFF. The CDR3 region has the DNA TGTGCCAGCAGCTTTGGGTCGGGGCAGGATGAAAAACTGTTTTTT.

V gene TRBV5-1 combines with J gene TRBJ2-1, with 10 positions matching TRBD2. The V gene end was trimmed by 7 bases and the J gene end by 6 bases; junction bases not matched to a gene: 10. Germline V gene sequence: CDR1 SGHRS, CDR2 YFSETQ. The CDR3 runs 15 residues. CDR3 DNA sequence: TGCGCCAGCCAACTTAGGCTAGCGGGAGCCAATGAGCAGTTCTTC. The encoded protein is CASQLRLAGANEQFF.

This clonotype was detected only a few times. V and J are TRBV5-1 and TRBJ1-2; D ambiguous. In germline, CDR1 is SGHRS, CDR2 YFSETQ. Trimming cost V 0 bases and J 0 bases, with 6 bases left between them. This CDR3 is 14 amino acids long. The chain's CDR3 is CASSLASSNYGYTF. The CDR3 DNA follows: TGCGCCAGCAGCTTGGCGTCATCTAACTATGGCTACACCTTC.

CDR3 protein: CASSLVPGGTLREQYF. Here the CDR3 DNA reads TGTGCCAGCAGCTTAGTCCCAGGGGGCACCTTACGCGAGCAGTACTTC. The rearrangement uses TRBV11-1 and TRBJ2-7; TRBD1 matches 8 bases. The CDR3 is 16 amino acids. V trimming: 1 base; J trimming: 6 bases; junction bases outside the gene matches: 11. CDR1 is SGHAT and CDR2 is FQDESV in the germline V gene (reference sequence).

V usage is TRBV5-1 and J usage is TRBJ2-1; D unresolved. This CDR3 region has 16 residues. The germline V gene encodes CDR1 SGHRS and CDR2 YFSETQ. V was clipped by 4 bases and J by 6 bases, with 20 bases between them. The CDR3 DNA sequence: TGCGCCAGCAGCCCCCGGGCTTCCCCCACGGGCAATGAGCAGTTCTTC. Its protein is CASSPRASPTGNEQFF.

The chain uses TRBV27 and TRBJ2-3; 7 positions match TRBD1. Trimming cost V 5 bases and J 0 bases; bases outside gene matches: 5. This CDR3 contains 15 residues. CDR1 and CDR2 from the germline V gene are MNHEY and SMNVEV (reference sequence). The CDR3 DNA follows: TGTGCCAGCAGTCCGACAGGGCATAGCACAGATACGCAGTATTTT. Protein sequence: CASSPTGHSTDTQYF.

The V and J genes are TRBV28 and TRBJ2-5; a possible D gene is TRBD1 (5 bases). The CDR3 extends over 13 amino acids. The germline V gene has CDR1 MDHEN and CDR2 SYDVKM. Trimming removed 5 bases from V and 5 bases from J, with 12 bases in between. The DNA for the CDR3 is TGTGCCAGCAGTGGACATATACAGGAGACCCAGTACTTC. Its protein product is CASSGHIQETQYF.

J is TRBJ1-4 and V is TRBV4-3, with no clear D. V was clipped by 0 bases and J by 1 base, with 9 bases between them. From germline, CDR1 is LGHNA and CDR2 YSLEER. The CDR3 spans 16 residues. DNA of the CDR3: TGCGCCAGCAGCCAAGATGAAGGCCTAACTAATGAAAAACTGTTTTTT. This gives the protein CASSQDEGLTNEKLFF.

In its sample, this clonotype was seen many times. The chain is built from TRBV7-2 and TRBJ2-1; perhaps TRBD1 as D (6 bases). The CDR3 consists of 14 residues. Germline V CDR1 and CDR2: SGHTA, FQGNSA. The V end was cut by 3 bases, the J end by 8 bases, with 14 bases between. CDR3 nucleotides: TGTGCCAGCAGCTTTTATTGGGGGCTGGATGAGCAGTTCTTC. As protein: CASSFYWGLDEQFF.

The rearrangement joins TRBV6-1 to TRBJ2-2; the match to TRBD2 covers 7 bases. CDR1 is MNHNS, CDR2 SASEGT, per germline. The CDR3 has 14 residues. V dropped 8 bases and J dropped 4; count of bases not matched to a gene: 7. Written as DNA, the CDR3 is TGTGCCAGCGAAAGCGGGGTAGCCACCGGGGAGCTGTTTTTT. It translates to CASESGVATGELFF.

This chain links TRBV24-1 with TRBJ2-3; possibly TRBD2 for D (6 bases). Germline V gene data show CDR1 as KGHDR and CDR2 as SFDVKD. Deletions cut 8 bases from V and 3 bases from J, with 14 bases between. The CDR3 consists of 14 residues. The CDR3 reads CATTPGGWTDTQYF. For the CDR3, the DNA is TGTGCCACCACCCCCGGGGGATGGACAGATACGCAGTATTTT.

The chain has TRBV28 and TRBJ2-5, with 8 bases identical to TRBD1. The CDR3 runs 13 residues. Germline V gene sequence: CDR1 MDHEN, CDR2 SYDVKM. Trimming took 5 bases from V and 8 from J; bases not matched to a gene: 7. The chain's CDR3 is CASSHGQGGTQYF. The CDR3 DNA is TGTGCCAGCAGTCACGGACAGGGAGGAACCCAGTACTTC.

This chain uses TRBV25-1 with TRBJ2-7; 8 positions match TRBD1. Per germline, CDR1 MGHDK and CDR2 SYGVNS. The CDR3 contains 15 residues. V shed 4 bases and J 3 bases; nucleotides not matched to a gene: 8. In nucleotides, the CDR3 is TGTGCCAGCAGTGGTTTCGAGGGACAGGTCTACGAGCAGTACTTC. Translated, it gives CASSGFEGQVYEQYF.

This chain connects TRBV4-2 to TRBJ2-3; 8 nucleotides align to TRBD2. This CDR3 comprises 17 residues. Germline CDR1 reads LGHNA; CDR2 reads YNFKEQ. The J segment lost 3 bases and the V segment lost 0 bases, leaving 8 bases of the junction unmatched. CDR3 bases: TGTGCCAGCAGCCAAGATCGAGCGGGAGTGTGGACAGATACGCAGTATTTT. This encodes CASSQDRAGVWTDTQYF.

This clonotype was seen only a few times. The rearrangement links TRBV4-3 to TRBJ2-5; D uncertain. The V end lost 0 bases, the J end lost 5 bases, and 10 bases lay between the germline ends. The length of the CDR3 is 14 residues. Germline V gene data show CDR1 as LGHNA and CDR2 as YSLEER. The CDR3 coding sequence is TGCGCCAGCAGCCAAGACCGGTCTAGGGAGACCCAGTACTTC. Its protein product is CASSQDRSRETQYF.

The CDR3 DNA is TGTGCCAGCAGCCTAGCGCGAAGAGACATTCAGTACTTC. Translation: CASSLARRDIQYF. The chain has TRBV27 and TRBJ2-4, with D possibly matching TRBD2 (6 bases). This CDR3 is built from 13 residues. Germline assignment: CDR1 MNHEY and CDR2 SMNVEV (reference sequence). Trimming cost V 6 bases and J 8 bases, with 14 bases left between them.

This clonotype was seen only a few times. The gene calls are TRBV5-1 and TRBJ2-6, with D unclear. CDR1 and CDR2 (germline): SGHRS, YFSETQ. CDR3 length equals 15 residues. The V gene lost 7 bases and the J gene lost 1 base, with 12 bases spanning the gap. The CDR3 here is CASGPLISGANVLTF. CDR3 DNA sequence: TGCGCCAGCGGACCATTAATTTCTGGGGCCAACGTCCTGACTTTC.

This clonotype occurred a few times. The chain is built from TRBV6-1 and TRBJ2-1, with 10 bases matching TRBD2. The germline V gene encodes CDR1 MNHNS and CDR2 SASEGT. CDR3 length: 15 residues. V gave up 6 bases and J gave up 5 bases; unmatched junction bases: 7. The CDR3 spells CASSQLAGLNNEQFF. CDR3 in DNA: TGTGCCAGCAGCCAACTAGCGGGACTAAACAATGAGCAGTTCTTC.

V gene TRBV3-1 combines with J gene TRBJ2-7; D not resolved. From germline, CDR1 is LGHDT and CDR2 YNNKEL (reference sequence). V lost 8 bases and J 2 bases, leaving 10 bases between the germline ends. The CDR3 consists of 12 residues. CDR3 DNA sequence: TGTGCCAGCGCGAATGACCCCTACGAGCAGTACTTC. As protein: CASANDPYEQYF.